This T cell receptor (beta chain) was sequenced in a study of PD-1 blockade in classical Hodgkin lymphoma. Produced via immunoSEQ multiplex PCR; TCRdb's table is partial and in-frame only. The sample contains about 34,000 clones, around 76% of which appear only once. Study conclusions and caveats: As was reported, newly diagnosed patients showed lower baseline TCR diversity than healthy donors did. The CD4+ diversity rise by C4D1 was clearest in complete responders. Similar baseline diversity was found in complete responders and newly diagnosed patients.

This clone was recorded at least ten times. The target antigen is unknown. All patients relapsed after autologous stem cell transplantation, and brentuximab vedotin exposure varied. Complete response, partial response or progressive disease constituted the best response categories observed. This receptor was taken from a human donor with classical Hodgkin lymphoma. The sequencing here drew on peripheral blood mononuclear cells (PBMCs), taken before the second cycle of nivolumab.

Here the CDR3 reads CASSKALYEGARIYEQYF. In DNA form, the CDR3 reads TGTGCCAGCAGCAAAGCGCTTTATGAGGGGGCGCGAATCTACGAGCAGTACTTC. The chain has TRBV21-1 and TRBJ2-7; the table calls TRBD1, which could not be checked here. TRBV21-1 is an annotated pseudogene. CDR3 size: 18 residues.